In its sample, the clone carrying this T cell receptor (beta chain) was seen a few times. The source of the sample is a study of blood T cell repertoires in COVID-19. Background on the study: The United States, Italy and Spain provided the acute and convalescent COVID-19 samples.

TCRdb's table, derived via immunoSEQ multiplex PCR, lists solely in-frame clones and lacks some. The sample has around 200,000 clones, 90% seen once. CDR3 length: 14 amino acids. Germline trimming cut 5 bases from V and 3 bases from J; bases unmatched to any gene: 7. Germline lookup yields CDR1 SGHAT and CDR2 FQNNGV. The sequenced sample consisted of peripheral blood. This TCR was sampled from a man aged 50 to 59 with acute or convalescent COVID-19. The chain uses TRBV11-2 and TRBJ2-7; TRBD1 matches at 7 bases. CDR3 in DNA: TGTGCCAGCAGCCCTCCGGGACAGATCTACGAGCAGTACTTC. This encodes CASSPPGQIYEQYF.